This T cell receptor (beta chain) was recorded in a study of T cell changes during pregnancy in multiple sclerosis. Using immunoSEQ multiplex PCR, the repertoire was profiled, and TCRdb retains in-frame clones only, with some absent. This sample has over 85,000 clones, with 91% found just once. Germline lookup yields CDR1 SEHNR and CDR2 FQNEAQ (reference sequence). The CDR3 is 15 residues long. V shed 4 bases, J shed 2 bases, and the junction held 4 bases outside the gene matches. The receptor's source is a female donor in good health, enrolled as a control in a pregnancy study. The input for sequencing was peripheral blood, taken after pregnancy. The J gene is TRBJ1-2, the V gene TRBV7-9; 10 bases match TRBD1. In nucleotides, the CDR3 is TGTGCCAGCAGCTCCACGGGACAGGGGAACTATGGCTACACCTTC. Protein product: CASSSTGQGNYGYTF.